The source of this T cell receptor beta chain is a study of cytomegalovirus exposure and HLA in healthy donors. V trimming: 6 bases; J trimming: 2 bases; junction bases outside the gene matches: 14. The germline V gene has CDR1 MNHEY and CDR2 SMNVEV (reference sequence). CDR3 length: 17 amino acids. PCR was performed using 60 Vbeta and 13 Jbeta primers. Assay used: immunoSEQ multiplex PCR; TCRdb lists only in-frame clones, some missing. The table lists approximately 150,000 clones, roughly three quarters of them singletons. This clone appeared a single time. Material for sequencing was PBMCs. This chain joins TRBV27 and TRBJ2-3, with 7 bases that match TRBD1. The TCR sequence derives from a human donor in good health. CDR3 DNA: TGTGCCAGCAGGTCGGGGTTAGGCAGGGGGAACACAGATACGCAGTATTTT. Encoded protein: CASRSGLGRGNTDTQYF.